These 5 T cell receptor beta chains came from one sample sequenced in a study of blood T cell repertoires in COVID-19. The repertoire was sequenced with immunoSEQ multiplex PCR; TCRdb's copy has only in-frame clones and lacks some. The sample holds around 67,000 clones; over 80% are singletons and the top ten take 5.2%. The sequencing sample was made of peripheral blood. Receptor source: a man aged 45-65 years with active COVID-19.

The V and J genes are TRBV19 and TRBJ2-1; tentative D call: TRBD2 (5 bases). The CDR3 has 15 amino acids. V lost 4 bases, J lost 0 bases, and 10 bases lay in between. Germline CDR1 and CDR2: LNHDA and SQIVND (reference sequence). The CDR3 coding sequence is TGTGCCAGTAGTAGGACTTCGAGCTCCTACAATGAGCAGTTCTTC. This encodes CASSRTSSSYNEQFF.

The rearrangement uses TRBV27 and TRBJ2-5; 7 bases are shared with TRBD2. Unmatched junction bases numbered 13, after V lost 4 bases and J lost 5 bases. The CDR3 length is 16 residues. Germline loops: CDR1 MNHEY, CDR2 SMNVEV (reference sequence). In nucleotides, the CDR3 is TGTGCCAGCAGTTCCCGGGGAGGGCCGGCCAGTGAGACCCAGTACTTC. Translating gives CASSSRGGPASETQYF.

The CDR3 DNA reads TGCAGCGTTGAAACCGGGACTGCTACCTACGAGCAGTACTTC. Translated: CSVETGTATYEQYF. The chain combines TRBV29-1 with TRBJ2-7; tentatively, D is TRBD2 (6 bases). CDR1 and CDR2 from the germline V gene are SQVTM and ANQGSEA. This CDR3 contains 14 residues. Trimming removed 2 bases at V and 2 bases at J, with 13 bases between.

This chain connects TRBV7-9 to TRBJ2-1; tentative D call: TRBD2 (6 bases). Germline loops: CDR1 SEHNR, CDR2 FQNEAQ (reference sequence). The V end was cut by 5 bases, the J end by 8 bases, with 10 bases between. There are 12 residues in the CDR3. CDR3 residues: CASSKERDEQFF. The CDR3 DNA sequence: TGTGCCAGCAGCAAAGAGCGGGATGAGCAGTTCTTC.

The chain is built from TRBV5-1 and TRBJ2-7, with TRBD2 identical over 12 bases. The CDR3 covers 15 residues. Germline-derived CDR1 and CDR2 are SGHRS and YFSETQ. The V segment lost 4 bases and the J segment 5 bases; nucleotides outside the gene matches: 7. Here the CDR3 reads CASSPTSGRNHEQYF. The CDR3, as DNA: TGCGCCAGCAGCCCTACTAGCGGGAGGAACCACGAGCAGTACTTC.